Listed below are T cell receptor beta chains from one sample, sequenced in a study of cytomegalovirus exposure and HLA in healthy donors. Data came from immunoSEQ multiplex PCR; TCRdb stores just in-frame clones and leaves some out. The sample comprises about 200,000 clones, 70% to 90% of which are singletons, and about 3% rests with the top ten. Material: PBMCs. The receptors were sampled from a man in his thirties or forties in good health and CMV-seronegative. Both conserved end residues are part of each CDR3. Each record gives: D gene, V gene, J gene, clone size, CDR3 DNA, CDR3 protein. D genes are given only for firm matches. Part of the rows lack a size; the others show once, few, many or a class for expanded clones.

.	TRBV6-5	TRBJ1-1	.	TGTGCCAGCAGTTACTATCCGGGGAACACTGAAGCTTTCTTT	CASSYYPGNTEAFF
TRBD1	TRBV18	TRBJ1-1	.	TGTGCCAGCTCGAAAACGACAGGGTCGGGGACTGAAGCTTTCTTT	CASSKTTGSGTEAFF
TRBD1	TRBV19	TRBJ1-5	.	TGTGCCAGTAGCGTCACAGGGGGACATCAGCCCCAGCATTTT	CASSVTGGHQPQHF
TRBD1	TRBV12-5	TRBJ1-1	few	TGTGCTAGTGCCCAACGAGGGGGCAAGAACACTGAAGCTTTCTTT	CASAQRGGKNTEAFF
.	TRBV4-3	TRBJ1-1	few	TGCGCCAGCAGCCGCGCAATAACCCTCCTGGCTGAAGCTTTCTTT	CASSRAITLLAEAFF
TRBD1	TRBV19	TRBJ1-2	.	TGTGCCAGTAGTATGCCAGGGGGCCCGCCCAACTATGGCTACACCTTC	CASSMPGGPPNYGYTF
.	TRBV9	TRBJ2-3	.	TGTGCCAGCACCCCTAGAGGTACAGATACGCAGTATTTT	CASTPRGTDTQYF
.	TRBV4-2	TRBJ1-5	.	TGTGCCAGCAGCCAAGACGGGAGTAGCAATCAGCCCCAGCATTTT	CASSQDGSSNQPQHF
.	TRBV7-8	TRBJ2-7	.	TGTGCCAGCAGCTCAAACCCTGGGATTGGGGACTACGAGCAGTACTTC	CASSSNPGIGDYEQYF
TRBD2	TRBV5-6	TRBJ2-7	.	TGTGCCAGCAGCTCCGGGGGGGGCGGGGACGAGCAGTACTTC	CASSSGGGGDEQYF
.	TRBV7-9	TRBJ2-7	.	TGTGCCAGCAGCTTAGCGCAGGGTAGTTACCACGAGCAGTACTTC	CASSLAQGSYHEQYF
.	TRBV7-2	TRBJ1-2	.	TGTGCCAGCAGCTTGGACAGCTCCGTGCGGTATGGCTACACCTTC	CASSLDSSVRYGYTF
TRBD1	TRBV7-8	TRBJ1-6	.	TGTGCCAGCAGCTTAGGGACAGGGGGTCTGAATTCACCCCTCCACTTT	CASSLGTGGLNSPLHF
TRBD1	TRBV11-2	TRBJ2-7	few	TGTGCCAGCAGCCGATGGACAGGCATGGGGCTTGGGCAGTACTTC	CASSRWTGMGLGQYF
TRBD1	TRBV5-1	TRBJ2-4	.	TGCGCCAGCAGACAGGGGGACAAAAACATTCAGTACTTC	CASRQGDKNIQYF
.	TRBV28	TRBJ1-5	.	TGTGCCAGCAGTTTAGGTCCCAGGCTCAATCAGCCCCAGCATTTT	CASSLGPRLNQPQHF
TRBD1	TRBV6-1	TRBJ2-1	.	TGTGCCAGCAGTGTTACACAGGGGGGTAATGAGCAGTTCTTC	CASSVTQGGNEQFF
.	TRBV7-2	TRBJ2-1	.	TGTGCCAGCAGCTTTAGCGAAAAGCAGTTCTTC	CASSFSEKQFF
TRBD1	TRBV5-1	TRBJ1-1	.	TGCGCCAGCAGCTTGGAGGGACAGGGGAACACTGAAGCTTTCTTT	CASSLEGQGNTEAFF
TRBD1	TRBV28	TRBJ1-1	once	TGTGCCAGCAGTTCCGGACAGGTCGCTGAAGCTTTCTTT	CASSSGQVAEAFF
.	TRBV2	TRBJ2-1	once	TGTGCCAGCAGTGAGGGCCGGGGGGCCACCCCCAATGAGCAGTTCTTC	CASSEGRGATPNEQFF
TRBD1	TRBV11-2	TRBJ1-2	once	TGTGCCAGCAGCGCTAGAATGGACAGGGAAGGAGTGTATGGCTACACCTTC	CASSARMDREGVYGYTF
TRBD1	TRBV5-4	TRBJ1-2	.	TGTGCCAGCAGCTTTGGGACAGGGGATGGCTATGGCTACACCTTC	CASSFGTGDGYGYTF
TRBD1	TRBV5-1	TRBJ2-7	.	TGCGCCAGCAGCCCCCGGGACAGTAATTACGAGCAGTACTTC	CASSPRDSNYEQYF
.	TRBV27	TRBJ2-5	.	TGTGCCAGCAGTTTACGGGGGATGAGGGAGACCCAGTACTTC	CASSLRGMRETQYF
.	TRBV7-2	TRBJ2-7	.	TGTGCCAGCAGCCCCTACTTTTACGAGCAGTACTTC	CASSPYFYEQYF
.	TRBV5-1	TRBJ2-5	.	TGCGCCAGCAGCTTGGGGGCCGCCGGGGGAGAGACCCAGTACTTC	CASSLGAAGGETQYF
.	TRBV28	TRBJ2-5	.	TGTGCCAGCAGTTTACTAGCCGGAGAGACCCAGTACTTC	CASSLLAGETQYF
.	TRBV5-1	TRBJ2-7	.	TGCGCCAGCAGCTGGGGACTTAACTACGAGCAGTACTTC	CASSWGLNYEQYF
.	TRBV5-1	TRBJ1-2	.	TGCGCCAGCAGCTCAGGGGATTCCTATGGCTACACCTTC	CASSSGDSYGYTF
.	TRBV9	TRBJ1-1	.	TGTGCCAGCAGCCGGGACATTTATGTCACTGAAGCTTTCTTT	CASSRDIYVTEAFF
TRBD1	TRBV5-1	TRBJ1-1	.	TGCGCCAGCAGCCCCCAGGGGGAGCGGAACACTGAAGCTTTCTTT	CASSPQGERNTEAFF
TRBD2	TRBV7-6	TRBJ2-7	.	TGTGCCAGCAGCCCCCAGCGGGGTCGACTTTCCTACGAGCAGTACTTC	CASSPQRGRLSYEQYF
TRBD1	TRBV5-1	TRBJ1-1	.	TGCGCCAGCAGCTTGGTAGGACAGGGGAACCGAAGGGGAACTGAAGCTTTCTTT	CASSLVGQGNRRGTEAFF
TRBD1	TRBV19	TRBJ2-2	.	TGTGCCAGTTCGGGACAGGGGGCGAACACCGGGGAGCTGTTTTTT	CASSGQGANTGELFF
TRBD2	TRBV4-2	TRBJ2-7	.	TGTGCCAGCAGCCAAGATGTGTTCTTAGGCGGGGGGGCCCCCTCCTACGAGCAGTACTTC	CASSQDVFLGGGAPSYEQYF
TRBD1	TRBV2	TRBJ1-3	once	TGTGCCAGCACCGAAACCCGACAGGGGACTACTGGAAACACCATATATTTT	CASTETRQGTTGNTIYF
.	TRBV11-2	TRBJ1-1	.	TGTGCCAGCAGCTTAGTCTTGAGGGCGGGGAACACTGAAGCTTTCTTT	CASSLVLRAGNTEAFF
TRBD2	TRBV4-1	TRBJ2-7	few	TGCGCCAGCAGCCAGGGCGCGGGGGGAACCTACGAGCAGTACTTC	CASSQGAGGTYEQYF
.	TRBV5-5	TRBJ2-7	once	TGTGCCAGCACCTTAGGCCCGGACAGCTCCTACGAGCAGTACTTC	CASTLGPDSSYEQYF
.	TRBV29-1	TRBJ1-2	.	TGCAGCGTTGAAGATATGTCCCCCGGCAGGGGCTATGGCTACACCTTC	CSVEDMSPGRGYGYTF